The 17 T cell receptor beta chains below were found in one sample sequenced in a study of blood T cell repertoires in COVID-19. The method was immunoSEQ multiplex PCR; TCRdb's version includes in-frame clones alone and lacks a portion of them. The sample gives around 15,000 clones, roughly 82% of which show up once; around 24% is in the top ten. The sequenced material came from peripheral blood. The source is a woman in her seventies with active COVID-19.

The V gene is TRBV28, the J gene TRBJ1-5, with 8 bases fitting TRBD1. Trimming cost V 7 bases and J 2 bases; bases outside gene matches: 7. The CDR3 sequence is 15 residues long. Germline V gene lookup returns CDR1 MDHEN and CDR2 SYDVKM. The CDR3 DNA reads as TGTGCCAGCACTCCAGGGGGCCAGCGCAATCAGCCCCAGCATTTT. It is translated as CASTPGGQRNQPQHF.

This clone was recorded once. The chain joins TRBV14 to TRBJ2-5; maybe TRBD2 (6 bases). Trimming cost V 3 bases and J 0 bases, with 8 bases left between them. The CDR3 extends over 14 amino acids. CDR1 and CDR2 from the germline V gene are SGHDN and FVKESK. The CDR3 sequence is CASSQGTHQETQYF. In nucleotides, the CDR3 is TGTGCCAGCAGCCAGGGGACTCACCAAGAGACCCAGTACTTC.

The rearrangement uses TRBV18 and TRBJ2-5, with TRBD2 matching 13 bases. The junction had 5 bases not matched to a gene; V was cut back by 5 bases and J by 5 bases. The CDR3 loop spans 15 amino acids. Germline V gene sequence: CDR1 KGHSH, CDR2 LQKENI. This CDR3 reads CASSSRLAGGETQYF. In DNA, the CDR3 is TGTGCCAGCTCATCACGACTAGCGGGAGGCGAGACCCAGTACTTC.

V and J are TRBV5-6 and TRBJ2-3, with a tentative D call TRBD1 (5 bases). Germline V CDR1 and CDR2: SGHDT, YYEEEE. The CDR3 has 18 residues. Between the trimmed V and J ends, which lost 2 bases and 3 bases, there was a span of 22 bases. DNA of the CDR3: TGTGCCAGCAGCTTTCTGACTGCCCCACCTTCAGGGACAGATACGCAGTATTTT. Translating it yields CASSFLTAPPSGTDTQYF.

The CDR3: CASSRQGQGYEQYF. CDR3 in DNA: TGTGCCAGTAGTAGGCAGGGACAGGGCTACGAGCAGTACTTC. This rearrangement joins TRBV19 to TRBJ2-7; TRBD1 matches 9 bases. The V and J ends lost 4 bases and 3 bases, in that order; junction bases with no gene match: 4. This CDR3 spans 14 amino acids. Germline CDR1 and CDR2: LNHDA and SQIVND (reference sequence).

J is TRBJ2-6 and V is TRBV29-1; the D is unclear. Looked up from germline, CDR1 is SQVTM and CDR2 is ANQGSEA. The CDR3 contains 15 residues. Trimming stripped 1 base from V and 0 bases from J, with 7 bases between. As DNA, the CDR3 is TGCAGCGTTGAAGGGGCAAACTCTGGGGCCAACGTCCTGACTTTC. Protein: CSVEGANSGANVLTF.

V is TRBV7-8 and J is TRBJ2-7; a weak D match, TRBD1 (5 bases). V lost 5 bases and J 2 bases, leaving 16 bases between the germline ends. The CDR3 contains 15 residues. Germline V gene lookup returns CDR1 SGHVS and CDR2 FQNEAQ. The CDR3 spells CASSLGRFVPYEQYF. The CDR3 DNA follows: TGTGCCAGCAGCCTGGGGCGCTTTGTCCCCTACGAGCAGTACTTC.

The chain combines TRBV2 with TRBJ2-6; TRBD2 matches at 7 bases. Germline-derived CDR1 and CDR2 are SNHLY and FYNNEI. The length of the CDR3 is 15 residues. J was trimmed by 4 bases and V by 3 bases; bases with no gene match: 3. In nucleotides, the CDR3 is TGTGCCAGCAGTGAGGGAGGGTACGGGGCCAACGTCCTGACTTTC. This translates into CASSEGGYGANVLTF.

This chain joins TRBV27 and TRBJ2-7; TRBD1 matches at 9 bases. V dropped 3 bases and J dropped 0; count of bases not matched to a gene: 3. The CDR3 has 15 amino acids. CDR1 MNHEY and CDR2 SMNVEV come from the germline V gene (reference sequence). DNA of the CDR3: TGTGCCAGCAGTTTTGAGGGACAGGGCTCCTACGAGCAGTACTTC. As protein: CASSFEGQGSYEQYF.

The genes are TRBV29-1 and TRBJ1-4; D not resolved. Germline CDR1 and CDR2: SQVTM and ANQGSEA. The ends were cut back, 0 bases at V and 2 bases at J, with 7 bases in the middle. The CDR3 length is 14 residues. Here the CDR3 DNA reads TGCAGCGTTGAAGACCAGGCTACTAATGAAAAACTGTTTTTT. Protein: CSVEDQATNEKLFF.

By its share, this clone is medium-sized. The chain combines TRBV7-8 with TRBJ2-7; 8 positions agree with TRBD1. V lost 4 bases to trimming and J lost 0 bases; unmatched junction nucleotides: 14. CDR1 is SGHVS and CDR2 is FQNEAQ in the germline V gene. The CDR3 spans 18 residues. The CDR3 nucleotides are TGTGCCAGCAGCTCTTTAAGTCCGCAGGGGGCACCCTCCTACGAGCAGTACTTC. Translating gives CASSSLSPQGAPSYEQYF. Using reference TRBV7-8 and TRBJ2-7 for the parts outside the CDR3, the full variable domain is GAGVSQSPRYKVAKRGQDVALRCDPISGHVSLFWYQQALGQGPEFLTYFQNEAQLDKSGLPSDRFFAERPEGSVSTLKIQRTQQEDSAVYLCASSSLSPQGAPSYEQYFGPGTRLTVT.

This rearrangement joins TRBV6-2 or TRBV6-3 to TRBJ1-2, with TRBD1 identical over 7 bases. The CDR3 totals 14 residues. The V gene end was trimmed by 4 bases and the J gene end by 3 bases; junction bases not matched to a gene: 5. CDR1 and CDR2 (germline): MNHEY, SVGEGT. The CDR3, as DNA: TGTGCCAGCAGTTTCCGGGGACAGCACTATGGCTACACCTTC. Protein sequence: CASSFRGQHYGYTF.

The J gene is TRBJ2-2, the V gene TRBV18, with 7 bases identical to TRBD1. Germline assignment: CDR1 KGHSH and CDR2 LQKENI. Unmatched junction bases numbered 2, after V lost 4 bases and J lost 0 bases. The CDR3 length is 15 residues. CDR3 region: CASSRDSTNTGELFF. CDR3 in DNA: TGTGCCAGCTCACGGGACAGCACGAACACCGGGGAGCTGTTTTTT.

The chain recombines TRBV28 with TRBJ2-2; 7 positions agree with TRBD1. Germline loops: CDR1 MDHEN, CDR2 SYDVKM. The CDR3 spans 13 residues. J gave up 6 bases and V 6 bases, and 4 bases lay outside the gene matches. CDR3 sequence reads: CASRRGQAGELFF. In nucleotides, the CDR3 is TGTGCCAGCAGAAGGGGGCAGGCCGGGGAGCTGTTTTTT.

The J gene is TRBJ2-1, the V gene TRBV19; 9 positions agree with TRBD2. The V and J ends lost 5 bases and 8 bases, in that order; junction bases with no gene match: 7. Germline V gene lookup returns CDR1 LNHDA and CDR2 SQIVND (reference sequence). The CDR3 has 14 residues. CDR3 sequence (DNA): TGTGCCAGTAGTCTGGGGACTAGCTTCGATGAGCAGTTCTTC. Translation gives CASSLGTSFDEQFF.

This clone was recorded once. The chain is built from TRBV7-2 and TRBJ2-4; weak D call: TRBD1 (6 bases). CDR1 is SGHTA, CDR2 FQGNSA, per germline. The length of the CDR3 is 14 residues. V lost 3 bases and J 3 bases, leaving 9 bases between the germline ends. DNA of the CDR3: TGTGCCAGCAGCTTGGGACACCTCAAAAACATTCAGTACTTC. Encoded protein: CASSLGHLKNIQYF.

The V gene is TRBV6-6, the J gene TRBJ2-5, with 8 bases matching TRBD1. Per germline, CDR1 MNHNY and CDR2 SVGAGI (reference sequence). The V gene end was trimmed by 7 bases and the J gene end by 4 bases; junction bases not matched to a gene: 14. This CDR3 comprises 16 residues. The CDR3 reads CASNPETGVVRETQYF. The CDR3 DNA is TGTGCCAGCAATCCGGAGACAGGGGTAGTACGAGAGACCCAGTACTTC.